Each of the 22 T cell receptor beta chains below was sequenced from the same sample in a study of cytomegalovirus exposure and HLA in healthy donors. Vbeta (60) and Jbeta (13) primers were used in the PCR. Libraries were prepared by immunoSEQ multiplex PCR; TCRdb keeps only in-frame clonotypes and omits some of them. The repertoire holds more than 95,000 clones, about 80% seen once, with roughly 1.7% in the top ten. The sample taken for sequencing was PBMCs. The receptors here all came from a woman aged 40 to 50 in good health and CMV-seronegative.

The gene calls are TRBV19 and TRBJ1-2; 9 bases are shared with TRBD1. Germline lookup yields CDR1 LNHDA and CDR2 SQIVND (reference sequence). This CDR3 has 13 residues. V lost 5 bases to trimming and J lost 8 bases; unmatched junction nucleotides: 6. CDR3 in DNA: TGTGCCAGTAGTCACCGGGACAGGGCCGGCTACACCTTC. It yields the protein CASSHRDRAGYTF.

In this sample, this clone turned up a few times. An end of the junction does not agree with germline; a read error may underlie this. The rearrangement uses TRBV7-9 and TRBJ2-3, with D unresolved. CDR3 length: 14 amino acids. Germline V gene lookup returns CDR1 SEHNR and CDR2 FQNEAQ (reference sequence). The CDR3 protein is CSSSLLLPGDTQYF. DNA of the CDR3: TGTTCCAGCAGCTTGCTTCTCCCGGGAGATACGCAGTATTTT. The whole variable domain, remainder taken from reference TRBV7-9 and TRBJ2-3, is DTGVSQNPRHKITKRGQNVTFRCDPISEHNRLYWYRQTLGQGPEFLTYFQNEAQLEKSRLLSDRFSAERPKGSFSTLEIQRTEQGDSAMYLCSSSLLLPGDTQYFGPGTRLTVL.

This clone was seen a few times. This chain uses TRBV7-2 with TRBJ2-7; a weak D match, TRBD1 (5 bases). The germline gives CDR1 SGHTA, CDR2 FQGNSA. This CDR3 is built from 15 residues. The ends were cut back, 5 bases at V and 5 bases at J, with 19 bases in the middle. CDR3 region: CASSPETGRRHEQYF. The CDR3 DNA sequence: TGTGCCAGCAGCCCAGAAACAGGTCGTCGGCACGAGCAGTACTTC.

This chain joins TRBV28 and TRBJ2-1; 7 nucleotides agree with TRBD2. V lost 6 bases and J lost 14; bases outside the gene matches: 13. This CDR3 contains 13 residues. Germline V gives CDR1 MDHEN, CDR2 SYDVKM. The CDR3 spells CASSWGGGMGEFF. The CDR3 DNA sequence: TGTGCCAGCAGCTGGGGGGGTGGGATGGGTGAGTTCTTC.

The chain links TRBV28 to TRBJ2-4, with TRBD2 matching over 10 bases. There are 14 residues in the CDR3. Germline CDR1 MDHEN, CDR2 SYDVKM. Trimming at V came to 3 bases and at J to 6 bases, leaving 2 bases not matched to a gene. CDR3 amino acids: CASSFRLAGNIQYF. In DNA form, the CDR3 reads TGTGCCAGCAGTTTCAGACTAGCGGGAAACATTCAGTACTTC.

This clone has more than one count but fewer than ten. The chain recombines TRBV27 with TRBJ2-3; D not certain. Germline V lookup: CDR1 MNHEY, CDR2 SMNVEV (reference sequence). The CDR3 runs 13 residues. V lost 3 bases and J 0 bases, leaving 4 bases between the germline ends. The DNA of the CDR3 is TGTGCCAGCAGTTTTATTAGCACAGATACGCAGTATTTT. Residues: CASSFISTDTQYF.

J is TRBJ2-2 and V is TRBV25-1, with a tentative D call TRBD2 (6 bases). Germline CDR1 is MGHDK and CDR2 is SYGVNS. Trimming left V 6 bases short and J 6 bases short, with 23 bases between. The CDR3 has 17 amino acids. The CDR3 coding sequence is TGTGCCAGCAGCGACTACAACCTCGGGACTTTCTCCGGGGAGCTGTTTTTT. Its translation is CASSDYNLGTFSGELFF.

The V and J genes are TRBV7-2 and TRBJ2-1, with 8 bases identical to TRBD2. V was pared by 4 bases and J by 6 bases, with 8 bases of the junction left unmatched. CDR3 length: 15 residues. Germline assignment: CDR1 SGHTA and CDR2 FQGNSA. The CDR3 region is CASSSAGTSTNEQFF. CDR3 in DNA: TGTGCCAGCAGCTCAGCCGGGACTAGTACCAATGAGCAGTTCTTC.

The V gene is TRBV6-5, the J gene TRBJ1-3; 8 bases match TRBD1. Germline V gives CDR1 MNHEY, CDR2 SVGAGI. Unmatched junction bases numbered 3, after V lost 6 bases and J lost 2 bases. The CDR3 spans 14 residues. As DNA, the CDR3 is TGTGCCAGCAGCCGCAGGGGGCCTGGAAACACCATATATTTT. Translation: CASSRRGPGNTIYF.

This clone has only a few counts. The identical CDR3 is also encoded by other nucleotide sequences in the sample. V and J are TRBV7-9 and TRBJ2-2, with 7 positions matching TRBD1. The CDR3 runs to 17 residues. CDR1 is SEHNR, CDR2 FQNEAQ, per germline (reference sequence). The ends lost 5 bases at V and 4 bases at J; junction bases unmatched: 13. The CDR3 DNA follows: TGTGCCAGCAGCCCCGATAAAGGGACAGCTGGCACCGGGGAGCTGTTTTTT. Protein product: CASSPDKGTAGTGELFF.

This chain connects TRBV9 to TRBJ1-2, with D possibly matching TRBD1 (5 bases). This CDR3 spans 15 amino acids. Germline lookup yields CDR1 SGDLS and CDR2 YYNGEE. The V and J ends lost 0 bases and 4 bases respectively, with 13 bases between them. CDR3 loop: CASSVGGGYSYGYTF. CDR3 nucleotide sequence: TGTGCCAGCAGCGTAGGGGGCGGCTACTCCTATGGCTACACCTTC.

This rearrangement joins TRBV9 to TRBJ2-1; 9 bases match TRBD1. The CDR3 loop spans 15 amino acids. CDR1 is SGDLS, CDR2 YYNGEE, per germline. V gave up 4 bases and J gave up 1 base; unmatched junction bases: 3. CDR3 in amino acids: CASSLGQGSYNEQFF. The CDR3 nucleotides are TGTGCCAGCAGCCTGGGACAGGGTTCCTACAATGAGCAGTTCTTC.

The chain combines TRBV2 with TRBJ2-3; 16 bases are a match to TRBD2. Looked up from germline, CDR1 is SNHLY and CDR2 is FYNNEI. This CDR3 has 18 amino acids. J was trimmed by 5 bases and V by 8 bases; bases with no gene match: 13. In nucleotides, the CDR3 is TGTGCCAGCGATCCGGGACTAGCGGGGGGGGAAGGGGGAGATACGCAGTATTTT. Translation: CASDPGLAGGEGGDTQYF.

CDR3 DNA sequence: TGTGCCAGCAGCTCGATACTAGTAGACACAGATACGCAGTATTTT. This translates into CASSSILVDTDTQYF. This sequence joins TRBV13 and TRBJ2-3; maybe TRBD2 (5 bases). The CDR3 is 15 amino acids. From germline, CDR1 is PRHDT and CDR2 FYEKMQ (reference sequence). Trimming shortened V by 4 bases and J by 2 bases, and 13 bases separated the two germline ends.

Written as DNA, the CDR3 is TGTGCCAGCAGCCCTTACAATGAGCAGTTCTTC. This encodes CASSPYNEQFF. This chain uses TRBV25-1 with TRBJ2-1; D is uncertain. CDR1 MGHDK and CDR2 SYGVNS come from the germline V gene. V was clipped by 6 bases and J by 4 bases, with 4 bases between them. The CDR3 loop spans 11 amino acids.

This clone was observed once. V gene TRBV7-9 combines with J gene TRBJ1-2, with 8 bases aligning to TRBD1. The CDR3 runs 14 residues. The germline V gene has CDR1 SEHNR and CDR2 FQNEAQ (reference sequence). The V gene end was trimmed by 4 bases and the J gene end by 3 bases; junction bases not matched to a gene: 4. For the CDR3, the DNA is TGTGCCAGCAGCTCTCGACAGGGGTACTATGGCTACACCTTC. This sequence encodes CASSSRQGYYGYTF.

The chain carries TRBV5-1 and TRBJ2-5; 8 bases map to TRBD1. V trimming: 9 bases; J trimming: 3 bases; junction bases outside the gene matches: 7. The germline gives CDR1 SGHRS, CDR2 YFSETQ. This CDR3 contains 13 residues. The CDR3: CATSEDREETQYF. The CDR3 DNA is TGCGCCACCTCGGAGGACAGGGAAGAGACCCAGTACTTC. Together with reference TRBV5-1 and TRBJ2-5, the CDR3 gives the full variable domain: KAGVTQTPRYLIKTRGQQVTLSCSPISGHRSVSWYQQTPGQGLQFLFEYFSETQRNKGNFPGRFSGRQFSNSRSEMNVSTLELGDSALYLCATSEDREETQYFGPGTRLLVL.

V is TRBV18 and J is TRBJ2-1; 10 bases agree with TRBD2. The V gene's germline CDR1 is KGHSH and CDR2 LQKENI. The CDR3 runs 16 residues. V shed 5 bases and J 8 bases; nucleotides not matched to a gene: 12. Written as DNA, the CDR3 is TGTGCCAGCTCAGCCCAACTAGCGGGGAATTTGGATGAGCAGTTCTTC. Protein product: CASSAQLAGNLDEQFF. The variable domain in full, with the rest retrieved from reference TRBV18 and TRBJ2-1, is NAGVMQNPRHLVRRRGQEARLRCSPMKGHSHVYWYRQLPEEGLKFMVYLQKENIIDESGMPKERFSAEFPKEGPSILRIQQVVRGDSAAYFCASSAQLAGNLDEQFFGPGTRLTVL.

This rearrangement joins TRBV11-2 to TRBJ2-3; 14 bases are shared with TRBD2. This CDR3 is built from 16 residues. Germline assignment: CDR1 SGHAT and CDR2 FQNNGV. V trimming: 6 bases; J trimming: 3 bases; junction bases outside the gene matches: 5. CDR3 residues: CASSYGLAGGTDTQYF. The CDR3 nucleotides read TGTGCCAGCAGTTATGGACTAGCGGGGGGAACAGATACGCAGTATTTT.

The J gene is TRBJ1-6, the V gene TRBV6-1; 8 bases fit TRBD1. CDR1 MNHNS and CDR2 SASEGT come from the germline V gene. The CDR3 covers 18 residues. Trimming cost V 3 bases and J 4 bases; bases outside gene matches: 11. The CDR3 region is CASSDIGQGVLYNSPLHF. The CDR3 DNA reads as TGTGCCAGCAGTGATATCGGACAGGGAGTATTATATAATTCACCCCTCCACTTT.

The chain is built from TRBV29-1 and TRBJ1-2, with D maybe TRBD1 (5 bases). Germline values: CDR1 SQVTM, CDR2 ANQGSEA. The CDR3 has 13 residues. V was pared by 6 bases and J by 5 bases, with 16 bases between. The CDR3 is CSVTHRRSYGYTF. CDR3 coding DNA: TGCAGCGTGACCCACAGGCGTTCGTATGGCTACACCTTC. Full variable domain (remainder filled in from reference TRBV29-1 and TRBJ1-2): SAVISQKPSRDICQRGTSLTIQCQVDSQVTMMFWYRQQPGQSLTLIATANQGSEATYESGFVIDKFPISRPNLTFSTLTVSNMSPEDSSIYLCSVTHRRSYGYTFGSGTRLTVV.

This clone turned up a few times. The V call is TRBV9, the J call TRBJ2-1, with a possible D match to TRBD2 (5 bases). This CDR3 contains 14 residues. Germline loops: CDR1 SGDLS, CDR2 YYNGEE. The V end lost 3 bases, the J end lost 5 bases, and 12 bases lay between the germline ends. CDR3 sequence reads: CASSEGLGNNEQFF. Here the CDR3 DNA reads TGTGCCAGCAGCGAAGGACTGGGAAACAATGAGCAGTTCTTC.